The clone carrying this T cell receptor (beta chain) was observed a handful of times. The antigen remains undetermined. The data are from a study of blood T cells in healthy people across ages. Study outcomes and limitations: Any conclusive comparison of naive versus antigen-experienced cells was prevented by using unsorted PBMCs. Those diversity estimates obtained from one million T cells were thought to be underestimates. Per-million-T-cell TCR beta diversity fell roughly linearly with age.

A second PCR, run for about 6 to 11 cycles, used a sample-barcoded 5' primer plus a J-beta primer mix. Every sample returned 2.5 million or more CDR3-containing paired-end reads. TCRdb processed the 5' RACE reads anew with MiXCR; each CDR3 protein has one entry. The table includes under 1,000,000 distinct CDR3 sequences, less than 60% detected once. Trimming took off 6 bases at V and 1 base at J, with 20 bases between the two ends. Germline lookup yields CDR1 MNHEY and CDR2 SMNVEV (reference sequence). There are 17 residues in the CDR3. The chain is built from TRBV27 and TRBJ2-3; tentative D call: TRBD2 (6 bases). The receptor was isolated from an older man in good health. Sequenced: blood. The CDR3 sequence is CASSQGWGDDGTDTQYF. The CDR3 nucleotides are TGTGCCAGCAGCCAAGGTTGGGGGGACGACGGCACAGATACGCAGTATTTT.